This T cell receptor beta chain comes out of a study of blood T cell repertoires in COVID-19. Overall study: The samples span acute and convalescent COVID-19 from the United States, Italy and Spain.

Measured with immunoSEQ multiplex PCR; TCRdb has only the in-frame clones, and not every one. This table holds about 17,000 clones, about 90% found once. There are 19 residues in the CDR3. Germline assignment: CDR1 LNHDA and CDR2 SQIVND (reference sequence). The V and J ends lost 1 base and 1 base, in that order; junction bases with no gene match: 10. The clonotype originates from a man in his sixties with active COVID-19. The sequenced sample consisted of peripheral blood. The genes are TRBV19 and TRBJ2-6; TRBD1 matches at 7 bases. CDR3 residues: CASSIGSGTASSGANVLTF. Written as DNA, the CDR3 is TGTGCCAGTAGTATAGGTTCCGGGACAGCTTCTTCTGGGGCCAACGTCCTGACTTTC.